This T cell receptor (beta chain) stems from a study of control samples from healthy donors and cancer patients. Germline-derived CDR1 and CDR2 are SNHLY and FYNNEI. Deletions cut 6 bases from V and 7 bases from J, with 13 bases between. The CDR3 totals 14 residues. TCRdb's table, derived via immunoSEQ multiplex PCR, lists solely in-frame clones and lacks some. The table shows approximately 100,000 clones, with approximately 86% occurring only once. V usage is TRBV2 and J usage is TRBJ1-6, with D tentatively TRBD1 (5 bases). The sequenced sample consisted of blood. The receptor's source is a man aged 25 to 45 in good health. The CDR3 coding sequence is TGTGCCAGCAGCCCACAGGTGGCGAATTCACCCCTCCACTTT. Translation: CASSPQVANSPLHF.